The 30 T cell receptor beta chains given below trace back to one sample, sequenced in a study of blood T cell repertoires in COVID-19. Profiled with immunoSEQ multiplex PCR; TCRdb holds only in-frame clones, not every one. The profile shows 200,000 to 300,000 clones, 84% of them singletons. Sequencing input: peripheral blood. The source is a man aged 50 or older with acute or convalescent COVID-19.

The chain joins TRBV7-9 to TRBJ2-1, with 11 bases matching TRBD2. The CDR3 length is 16 residues. Germline CDR1 and CDR2: SEHNR and FQNEAQ (reference sequence). V lost 5 bases and J lost 0; bases outside the gene matches: 3. The CDR3 region is CASSHTSGSSYNEQFF. CDR3 sequence (DNA): TGTGCCAGCAGCCATACTAGCGGGAGCTCCTACAATGAGCAGTTCTTC.

The table lists this clone with a few counts. The chain recombines TRBV7-8 with TRBJ2-7; 7 nucleotides align to TRBD1. Germline trimming cut 5 bases from V and 0 bases from J; bases unmatched to any gene: 10. Germline CDR1 reads SGHVS; CDR2 reads FQNEAQ. There are 16 residues in the CDR3. CDR3 sequence: CASSAHRGQSSYEQYF. CDR3 nucleotide sequence: TGTGCCAGCAGCGCCCACAGGGGACAGAGCTCCTACGAGCAGTACTTC.

The rearrangement uses TRBV6-6 and TRBJ2-5; no clear D. Germline CDR1 MNHNY, CDR2 SVGAGI (reference sequence). V was trimmed by 5 bases and J by 5 bases, leaving 9 bases between them. The CDR3 is made up of 12 amino acids. The CDR3, as DNA: TGTGCCAGCAGTCGCGACTGGGAGACCCAGTACTTC. Its translation is CASSRDWETQYF.

This clone was seen a single time. The V gene is TRBV2, the J gene TRBJ1-1, with D maybe TRBD1 (6 bases). V lost 8 bases and J 1 base, leaving 8 bases between the germline ends. Germline assignment: CDR1 SNHLY and CDR2 FYNNEI. The CDR3 covers 12 residues. The CDR3: CASGQQNTEAFF. The CDR3 DNA reads TGTGCCAGCGGACAGCAGAACACTGAAGCTTTCTTT.

Only one count was recorded for this clone. This chain connects TRBV5-1 to TRBJ2-1, with 9 bases aligning to TRBD2. The CDR3 contains 15 residues. J was trimmed by 10 bases and V by 0 bases; bases with no gene match: 8. The V gene's germline CDR1 is SGHRS and CDR2 YFSETQ. CDR3 amino acids: CASSLGAGGAREQFF. DNA for the CDR3: TGCGCCAGCAGCTTGGGTGCGGGAGGGGCGAGGGAGCAGTTCTTC.

V gene TRBV19 combines with J gene TRBJ1-3, with 8 bases that match TRBD1. This CDR3 comprises 15 residues. CDR1 is LNHDA, CDR2 SQIVND, per germline (reference sequence). The ends lost 6 bases at V and 3 bases at J; junction bases unmatched: 7. The CDR3 here is CASSVTGGIGNTIYF. Written as DNA, the CDR3 is TGTGCCAGTAGCGTTACAGGGGGAATTGGAAACACCATATATTTT.

The CDR3 DNA reads TGTGCCAGCAGCTTGGATCCAGGGTATTCTGAGCAGTACTTC. Protein: CASSLDPGYSEQYF. V gene TRBV5-4 combines with J gene TRBJ2-7, with D possibly TRBD1 on 5 matching bases. The CDR3 has 14 residues. Trimming took 0 bases from V and 7 from J, leaving 14 bases between them. From germline, CDR1 is SGHNT and CDR2 YYREEE (reference sequence).

This clone appeared a single time. The rearrangement joins TRBV5-5 to TRBJ2-3, with 9 bases identical to TRBD1. Per germline, CDR1 SGHKS and CDR2 YYEKEE (reference sequence). Trimming took 4 bases from V and 5 from J; bases not matched to a gene: 8. The CDR3 loop spans 15 amino acids. The CDR3 bases are TGTGCCAGCAGCCGGGGACAGGGACACCAAGATACGCAGTATTTT. This encodes CASSRGQGHQDTQYF.

In this sample, this clone turned up once. The CDR3 nucleotides read TGTGCCGGGCACAGGTATGAGCAGTTCTTC. Encoded protein: CAGHRYEQFF. The rearrangement uses TRBV30 and TRBJ2-1; D is possibly TRBD1 (5 bases). Germline V CDR1 and CDR2: GTSNPN, SVGIG (reference sequence). The CDR3 loop spans 10 amino acids. The V gene lost 8 bases and the J gene lost 8 bases, with 10 bases spanning the gap.

CDR3 nucleotide sequence: TGCAGCGTCCAAGGGGGGGGCCATGGCTACACCTTC. Translating it yields CSVQGGGHGYTF. This rearrangement joins TRBV29-1 to TRBJ1-2, with D perhaps TRBD1 (6 bases). Germline V gene sequence: CDR1 SQVTM, CDR2 ANQGSEA. The V gene lost 6 bases and the J gene lost 6 bases, with 14 bases spanning the gap. This CDR3 has 12 residues.

This clone has a single count. The genes are TRBV30 and TRBJ1-5; possible D gene TRBD1, 5 bases. Per germline, CDR1 GTSNPN and CDR2 SVGIG (reference sequence). The CDR3 spans 13 residues. Trimming pared 5 bases from V and 3 bases from J, leaving 11 bases between. The CDR3 loop is CAWSRQTNQPQHF. In nucleotides, the CDR3 is TGTGCCTGGTCCAGACAGACCAATCAGCCCCAGCATTTT.

The chain links TRBV19 to TRBJ2-7; D gene ambiguous. Germline CDR1 and CDR2: LNHDA and SQIVND (reference sequence). Trimming removed 3 bases from V and 2 bases from J, with 20 bases in between. CDR3 length: 17 residues. CDR3 residues: CASSISSVAALTYEQYF. CDR3 in DNA: TGTGCCAGTAGTATTTCCTCGGTCGCGGCACTGACCTACGAGCAGTACTTC.

V gene TRBV30 combines with J gene TRBJ2-7; TRBD2 is a possible D gene (6 bases). The germline V gene encodes CDR1 GTSNPN and CDR2 SVGIG (reference sequence). This CDR3 has 12 residues. The V and J ends lost 5 bases and 1 base respectively, with 9 bases between them. The CDR3 spells CAWRAGSYEQYF. The CDR3 DNA reads TGTGCCTGGCGGGCGGGGTCCTACGAGCAGTACTTC.

The rearrangement links TRBV25-1 to TRBJ2-2; maybe TRBD1 (5 bases). The CDR3 length is 15 residues. The germline V gene encodes CDR1 MGHDK and CDR2 SYGVNS. Trimming cost V 1 base and J 5 bases, with 11 bases left between them. DNA of the CDR3: TGTGCCAGCAGTGAATTTGTCCCAGGGACCGGGGAGCTGTTTTTT. This gives the protein CASSEFVPGTGELFF.

The chain joins TRBV3-1 (or the pseudogene TRBV3-2) to TRBJ1-6, with TRBD1 identical over 9 bases. Germline CDR1 is LGHDT and CDR2 is YNNKEL (reference sequence). With 10 bases clipped from V and 5 bases from J, the junction kept 6 bases outside the gene matches. This CDR3 has 14 residues. The CDR3 is CATEGTGHNSPLHF. CDR3 in DNA: TGTGCCACCGAGGGGACAGGGCATAATTCACCCCTCCACTTT.

The V call is TRBV2, the J call TRBJ2-5, with 16 positions matching TRBD2. After removal of 6 bases from V and 7 bases from J, the junction contained 5 bases not matched to a gene. The CDR3 totals 15 residues. Germline values: CDR1 SNHLY, CDR2 FYNNEI. The CDR3 region is CASSGTSGGARTQYF. The CDR3 DNA follows: TGTGCCAGCAGCGGGACTAGCGGGGGGGCAAGGACCCAGTACTTC.

The chain couples TRBV12-5 to TRBJ1-6; D is ambiguous. Per germline, CDR1 LGHNT and CDR2 FRNRAP. The CDR3 consists of 18 residues. V lost 0 bases to trimming and J lost 10 bases, with 22 bases between them. For the CDR3, the DNA is TGTGCTAGTGGTTTGGTACACCAGGTCGGAGGGCTGGGGTCACCCCTCCACTTT. It translates to CASGLVHQVGGLGSPLHF.

This chain connects TRBV6-6 to TRBJ2-5, with D possibly TRBD1 on 5 matching bases. The CDR3 has 14 amino acids. With 6 bases removed from V and 5 bases from J, the gap between germline ends came to 16 bases. Germline V gene sequence: CDR1 MNHNY, CDR2 SVGAGI (reference sequence). CDR3 sequence (DNA): TGTGCCAGCAGCGCGGACACCGGACGGGAGACCCAGTACTTC. Translation gives CASSADTGRETQYF.

The rearrangement joins TRBV18 to TRBJ1-1, with D maybe TRBD1 (6 bases). The CDR3 runs 15 residues. The germline V gene encodes CDR1 KGHSH and CDR2 LQKENI. V was shortened by 3 bases and J by 5 bases, with 16 bases between the two germline ends. In DNA, the CDR3 is TGTGCCAGCTCACCCCCGGACAGCTTGAGGACTGAAGCTTTCTTT. Translation: CASSPPDSLRTEAFF.

The chain combines TRBV24-1 with TRBJ1-1; a weak D match, TRBD1 (6 bases). This CDR3 region has 14 residues. Trimming took off 3 bases at V and 5 bases at J, with 12 bases between the two ends. CDR1 is KGHDR, CDR2 SFDVKD, per germline. The CDR3 sequence: CATSDHRDETEAFF. The CDR3 DNA follows: TGTGCCACCAGTGATCACAGGGACGAAACTGAAGCTTTCTTT.

The chain employs TRBV6-1 and TRBJ2-4; 12 nucleotides line up with TRBD1. Germline trimming cut 1 base from V and 3 bases from J; bases unmatched to any gene: 7. CDR1 is MNHNS, CDR2 SASEGT, per germline. This CDR3 comprises 18 residues. DNA of the CDR3: TGTGCCAGCAGTGAAGACGGGACAGGGGGCCTTGACAAAAACATTCAGTACTTC. This encodes CASSEDGTGGLDKNIQYF.

The V gene is TRBV20-1, the J gene TRBJ1-3; D not certain. Germline V gene lookup returns CDR1 DFQATT and CDR2 SNEGSKA (reference sequence). This CDR3 region has 11 residues. Trimming stripped 4 bases from V and 4 bases from J, with 5 bases between. The chain's CDR3 is CSATEGNTIYF. For the CDR3, the DNA is TGCAGTGCTACGGAGGGAAACACCATATATTTT.

The V call is TRBV21-1, the J call TRBJ2-7; the D segment call TRBD2 is taken from the table without a DNA check. TRBV21-1 is reported as a pseudogene. CDR3 size: 13 residues. The DNA for the CDR3 is TGTGCCAGCAGCAACTCGGGGTCCTACGAGCAGTACTTC. Translated: CASSNSGSYEQYF.

V usage is TRBV2 and J usage is TRBJ1-1; 9 bases are a match to TRBD1. The germline CDR1 and CDR2 sequences are SNHLY and FYNNEI. Trimming took 2 bases from V and 1 from J; bases not matched to a gene: 2. The CDR3 is made up of 15 amino acids. The CDR3 loop reads CASSELGQGNTEAFF. CDR3 DNA: TGTGCCAGCAGTGAATTGGGACAGGGGAACACTGAAGCTTTCTTT.

This clone has just one count. The V gene is TRBV11-2, the J gene TRBJ1-2, with D possibly being TRBD1 (5 bases). This CDR3 region has 13 residues. Trimming stripped 0 bases from V and 4 bases from J, with 6 bases between. CDR1 and CDR2 from the germline V gene are SGHAT and FQNNGV. In DNA form, the CDR3 reads TGTGCCAGCAGCTTAGATCAGGGCTATGGCTACACCTTC. Translation gives CASSLDQGYGYTF.

The chain is built from TRBV4-1 and TRBJ2-5; TRBD2 agrees at 9 bases. After removal of 4 bases from V and 1 base from J, the junction contained 7 bases not matched to a gene. The CDR3 covers 16 residues. The germline V gene has CDR1 MGHRA and CDR2 YSYEKL. CDR3 in amino acids: CASSLRAGGLQETQYF. CDR3 in DNA: TGCGCCAGCAGCCTCCGAGCGGGGGGCCTCCAAGAGACCCAGTACTTC.

The chain links TRBV30 to TRBJ1-2; a possible D gene is TRBD1 (6 bases). Trimming stripped 2 bases from V and 1 base from J, with 20 bases between. There are 17 residues in the CDR3. The germline V gene encodes CDR1 GTSNPN and CDR2 SVGIG (reference sequence). The CDR3 nucleotides read TGTGCCTGGAGTATAACAGGGTATCGCGTCGTTAACTATGGCTACACCTTC. Its protein product is CAWSITGYRVVNYGYTF. The entire variable domain, with the rest obtained from reference TRBV30 and TRBJ1-2, is as follows: SQTIHQWPATLVQPVGSPLSLECTVEGTSNPNLYWYRQAAGRGLQLLFYSVGIGQISSEVPQNLSASRPQDRQFILSSKKLLLSDSGFYLCAWSITGYRVVNYGYTFGSGTRLTVV.

V is TRBV12-3 or TRBV12-4 and J is TRBJ2-7; possibly TRBD1 for D (5 bases). V lost 7 bases and J 5 bases, leaving 15 bases between the germline ends. The CDR3 has 13 amino acids. The CDR3 DNA is TGTGCCAGCACCTCACGAAAGGGGAACGAGCAGTACTTC. Its translation is CASTSRKGNEQYF.

V is TRBV5-4 and J is TRBJ2-7; a weak D match, TRBD2 (5 bases). CDR1 is SGHNT, CDR2 YYREEE, per germline (reference sequence). The V gene lost 0 bases and the J gene lost 5 bases, with 18 bases spanning the gap. The CDR3 sequence is 16 residues long. The CDR3 coding sequence is TGTGCCAGCAGCTTGGGAGGGCGTTTGGGCGGCGACGAGCAGTACTTC. Translated: CASSLGGRLGGDEQYF.

The rearrangement uses TRBV24-1 and TRBJ2-7; 9 nucleotides line up with TRBD1. Trimming removed 4 bases from V and 2 bases from J; junction bases left unmatched: 8. CDR1 is KGHDR and CDR2 is SFDVKD in the germline V gene. The CDR3 is 16 amino acids. DNA for the CDR3: TGTGCCACCAGTGACTCGAGACAGGGGGGGACCTACGAGCAGTACTTC. As protein: CATSDSRQGGTYEQYF.